The entry that follows covers one T cell receptor beta chain sequence. This receptor's antigen is unknown. It has no much larger one-base neighbor in the sample; base qualities were not kept. The CDR3 numbers 12 residues from cysteine through phenylalanine. Only the CDR3 DNA is retained, 36 bases long and in frame from the first base. CDR1 MNHEY and CDR2 SVGAGI are derived from the germline V gene. A distance of 10 bases separates the germline ends of V and J, which lose 5 bases and 6 bases respectively. The data were obtained in a study of blood T cell repertoires in COVID-19 (dated by TCRdb to 2020 to 2022). Turning to the overall study: The collaborator samples originated in the United States, Italy and Spain and spanned the acute and convalescent phases of COVID-19. Deeply sampled blood TCRbeta repertoires from subjects exposed to, actively infected with, or recovered from COVID-19 were included in the dataset. The samples were drawn from two sources: the first 160 participants of the ongoing ImmuneRACE study, and 1,254 subjects contributed by 6 global collaborators. HLA class I and class II types, where available, came from metadata supplied by the sample provider rather than from assay-based typing. A freely available public database, intended as a resource for researchers studying the immune response to SARS-CoV-2, is where the repertoires were released. The material from the prospective study consisted of cDNA or gDNA derived from T cells, B-cell-depleted T cells, or PBMCs. Sample metadata almost always included a de-identified subject ID, COVID-19 status, age in years and sex. Results the study describes overall, beyond this receptor: Clinical and demographic metadata were provided uncurated, with the amount varying by source and participant.

TCRbeta CDR3 regions were amplified from genomic DNA using the immunoSEQ Assay, a bias-controlled multiplex PCR. The study's own analysis went as follows. The number of nucleated cells in each sample was estimated by amplification of reference gene primers within the assay. To quantify the absolute abundance of each unique TCRbeta CDR3 rearrangement, sequence reads were collapsed and filtered. For each sample, productive Simpson clonality was calculated as the square root of Simpson's diversity index over productive rearrangements. In its TCRdb copy, this immuneACCESS table keeps in-frame sequences only and misses some clones. Where compared with another copy, unresolved V genes explain less than half of these, and the others have no known cause. V, J and clone size derive from that table, while D and trimming were established from the DNA sequence. The table for this sample lists about 230,000 clones; 70% to 90% of them were counted only once. 9.5% to 13% of the sample is in the top ten clones.

At one collaborating source in Seattle, patients were enrolled during active infection and were followed longitudinally through the course of disease. The collaborating institutions used their own protocols to collect whole blood in K2EDTA tubes. Collaborator samples were shipped for TCRbeta analysis as frozen whole blood, isolated PBMCs, or DNA extracted from either sample type. The sequence came from a man aged 45 to 65 with COVID-19, enrolled during active disease. The sequenced sample was peripheral blood. This receptor chain uses TRBV6-5 and TRBJ1-1, with TRBD1 as a weak D call on 5 bases. The CDR3 amino acid sequence is: CASSHGGAEAFF. The DNA sequence follows: TGTGCCAGCAGTCATGGGGGGGCTGAAGCTTTCTTT.